What follows are 10 T cell receptor beta chains derived from one specimen sequenced in a study of vaccination and CD4 T cells after COVID-19. Their antigen targets remain unknown. Sequence data for DNA of cultured CD4+ T cells were generated by the Oncomine TCR Beta short-read assay. One entry per CDR3 protein results from TCRdb running MiXCR on the PCR reads. The sample lists approximately 20,000 distinct CDR3 sequences, 65% to 80% occurring once. Specified treatment: approximately 11-day PBMC culture with coronavirus spike peptide pools or control peptides (ViraFEST assay). The sample in question was CD4+ T cells from blood, cultured in vitro, obtained after SARS-CoV-2 vaccination. These receptors originate from a human donor who received a COVID-19 vaccine.

The chain couples TRBV18 to TRBJ2-2, with D possibly matching TRBD2 (6 bases). The CDR3 loop spans 16 amino acids. CDR1 is KGHSH, CDR2 LQKENI, per germline. V was trimmed by 4 bases and J by 6 bases, leaving 18 bases between them. CDR3: CASSLRTTGVSGELFF. CDR3 DNA sequence: TGTGCCAGCTCACTAAGGACTACCGGGGTGTCCGGGGAGCTGTTTTTT. The full variable domain, with the rest looked up from reference TRBV18 and TRBJ2-2, is NAGVMQNPRHLVRRRGQEARLRCSPMKGHSHVYWYRQLPEEGLKFMVYLQKENIIDESGMPKERFSAEFPKEGPSILRIQQVVRGDSAAYFCASSLRTTGVSGELFFGEGSRLTVL.

The V gene is TRBV6-1, the J gene TRBJ1-2; D is undetermined. Germline V gives CDR1 MNHNS, CDR2 SASEGT. The CDR3 sequence is 14 residues long. V was cut by 8 bases and J by 2 bases, with 15 bases left in between. In nucleotides, the CDR3 is TGTGCCAGCCGAGTAGGGAGGGCGAACTATGGCTACACCTTC. Translated, it gives CASRVGRANYGYTF.

This clonotype was detected only once. The rearrangement joins TRBV30 to TRBJ1-2, with D perhaps TRBD1 (5 bases). Germline V gives CDR1 GTSNPN, CDR2 SVGIG (reference sequence). The ends were cut back, 3 bases at V and 6 bases at J, with 14 bases in the middle. The CDR3 is made up of 13 amino acids. CDR3 loop: CAWRLRGGDGYTF. DNA for the CDR3: TGTGCCTGGAGGTTAAGGGGCGGGGATGGCTACACCTTC.

The gene calls are TRBV19 and TRBJ2-7; 7 nucleotides line up with TRBD2. Germline CDR1 LNHDA, CDR2 SQIVND (reference sequence). Unmatched junction bases numbered 10, after V lost 5 bases and J lost 3 bases. CDR3 length: 15 residues. The DNA of the CDR3 is TGTGCCAGTAGTGAAACGGGGGGAGCCGACTACGAGCAGTACTTC. This codes for CASSETGGADYEQYF.

This chain connects TRBV29-1 to TRBJ1-4, with no clear D. With 2 bases removed from V and 4 bases from J, the gap between germline ends came to 14 bases. Per germline, CDR1 SQVTM and CDR2 ANQGSEA. The CDR3 contains 15 residues. The CDR3 sequence: CSVESGNSYNEKLFF. CDR3 coding DNA: TGCAGCGTTGAAAGCGGTAACAGCTATAATGAAAAACTGTTTTTT.

This sequence joins TRBV6-1 and TRBJ1-6; perhaps TRBD1 as D (5 bases). CDR1 is MNHNS, CDR2 SASEGT, per germline. The CDR3 spans 13 residues. Between the trimmed V and J ends, which lost 4 bases and 10 bases, there was a span of 11 bases. The CDR3 is CASSGRDGSPLHF. As DNA, the CDR3 is TGTGCCAGCAGTGGAAGGGACGGCTCACCCCTCCACTTT.

V is TRBV6-1 and J is TRBJ1-2; D gene uncertain. Trimming cost V 3 bases and J 4 bases, with 12 bases left between them. In germline, CDR1 is MNHNS, CDR2 SASEGT. The CDR3 covers 14 residues. This chain's CDR3 is CASSDGSGRYGYTF. CDR3 DNA: TGTGCCAGCAGTGATGGGTCAGGTCGCTATGGCTACACCTTC.

The J gene is TRBJ2-5, the V gene TRBV2, with D perhaps matching TRBD2 (5 bases). This CDR3 has 13 residues. The V and J ends lost 4 bases and 5 bases respectively, with 11 bases between them. Germline V lookup: CDR1 SNHLY, CDR2 FYNNEI. This CDR3 reads CASSAGSGETQYF. The CDR3 DNA reads TGTGCCAGCAGTGCCGGGTCGGGGGAGACCCAGTACTTC.

This chain connects TRBV6-1 to TRBJ1-1; 7 bases match TRBD1. Trimming at V came to 6 bases and at J to 1 base, leaving 8 bases not matched to a gene. CDR1 and CDR2 from the germline V gene are MNHNS and SASEGT. The CDR3 extends over 15 amino acids. The CDR3 region is CASSAGGGRNTEAFF. CDR3 DNA: TGTGCCAGCAGCGCCGGAGGGGGCAGGAACACTGAAGCTTTCTTT.

The J gene is TRBJ1-5, the V gene TRBV30; unclear D gene. The CDR3 extends over 13 amino acids. The ends were cut back, 1 base at V and 4 bases at J, with 8 bases in the middle. The germline V gene encodes CDR1 GTSNPN and CDR2 SVGIG (reference sequence). The CDR3 region is CAWSGRKNQPQHF. CDR3 in DNA: TGTGCCTGGAGTGGACGGAAGAATCAGCCCCAGCATTTT. Variable domain in full (rest from reference TRBV30 and TRBJ1-5): SQTIHQWPATLVQPVGSPLSLECTVEGTSNPNLYWYRQAAGRGLQLLFYSVGIGQISSEVPQNLSASRPQDRQFILSSKKLLLSDSGFYLCAWSGRKNQPQHFGDGTRLSIL.